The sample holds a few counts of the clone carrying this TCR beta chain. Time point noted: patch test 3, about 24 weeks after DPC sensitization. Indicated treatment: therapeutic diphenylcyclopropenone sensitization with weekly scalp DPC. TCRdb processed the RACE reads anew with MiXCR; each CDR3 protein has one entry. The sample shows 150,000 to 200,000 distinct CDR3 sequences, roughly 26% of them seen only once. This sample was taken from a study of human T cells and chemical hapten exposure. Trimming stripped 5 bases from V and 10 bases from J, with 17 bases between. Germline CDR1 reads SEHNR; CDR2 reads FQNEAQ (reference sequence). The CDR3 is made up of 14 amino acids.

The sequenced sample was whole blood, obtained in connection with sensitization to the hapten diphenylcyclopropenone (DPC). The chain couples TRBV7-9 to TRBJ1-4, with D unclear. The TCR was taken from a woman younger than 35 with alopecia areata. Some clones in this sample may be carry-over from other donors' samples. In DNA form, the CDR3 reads TGTGCCAGCAGCCCCGACATCGACCGTCGAAAACTGTTTTTT. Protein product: CASSPDIDRRKLFF.